Below, 22 T cell receptor beta chains from the same sample are listed, as sequenced in a study of blood T cells in healthy people across ages. With a J-beta primer mix and a sample-barcoded 5' primer, a second PCR ran roughly 6 to 12 cycles. Using its own MiXCR run on the 5' RACE reads, TCRdb lists one record per CDR3 protein. The sample contains about a million distinct CDR3 sequences, just over 50% of which appear only once. Source material: blood. Receptors were obtained from a woman aged 55-75 years in good health.

The chain has TRBV20-1 and TRBJ2-5; no definite D call. The germline V gene has CDR1 DFQATT and CDR2 SNEGSKA (reference sequence). This CDR3 comprises 12 residues. V was cut by 6 bases and J by 5 bases, with 13 bases left in between. DNA of the CDR3: TGCAGTGCCCTATCGGATTTGGAGACCCAGTACTTC. The encoded protein is CSALSDLETQYF.

The rearrangement links TRBV12-3 or TRBV12-4 to TRBJ2-7; TRBD2 matches at 8 bases. The CDR3 sequence is 14 residues long. With V trimmed by 4 bases and J by 5 bases, 7 bases remained unmatched. The DNA for the CDR3 is TGTGCCAGCAGTTCGGGACCCGGGAGGGACGAGCAGTACTTC. Amino acids: CASSSGPGRDEQYF.

The genes are TRBV28 and TRBJ1-5; D is undetermined. Trimming shortened V by 2 bases and J by 2 bases, and 7 bases separated the two germline ends. The CDR3 contains 14 residues. Germline-derived CDR1 and CDR2 are MDHEN and SYDVKM. CDR3 DNA sequence: TGTGCCAGCAGTTTAGGGTTTCGCAATCAGCCCCAGCATTTT. It codes for CASSLGFRNQPQHF.

This chain uses TRBV29-1 with TRBJ2-7; 11 bases line up with TRBD2. The CDR3 has 13 amino acids. V lost 7 bases, J lost 2 bases, and 4 bases stayed unmatched. The germline V gene has CDR1 SQVTM and CDR2 ANQGSEA. The CDR3 DNA reads as TGCAGCGCTACTAGCGGGAGCCCCTACGAGCAGTACTTC. Translated, it gives CSATSGSPYEQYF.

The chain employs TRBV12-1 and TRBJ2-5; the tabulated D call, TRBD2, remains unverified against the DNA. TRBV12-1 is annotated as a pseudogene. This CDR3 has 16 residues. CDR3 coding DNA: TGTGCCAGCAGTCATACTAGCGGGAGAGGGCATGAGACCCAGTACTTC. This sequence encodes CASSHTSGRGHETQYF.

This clonotype was observed a handful of times. The CDR3 DNA follows: TGCAGTGCTCCGGACGGGGTCTCCTACAATGAGCAGTTCTTC. Its translation: CSAPDGVSYNEQFF. V usage is TRBV20-1 and J usage is TRBJ2-1; possibly TRBD2 for D (5 bases). This CDR3 has 14 amino acids. Germline V lookup: CDR1 DFQATT, CDR2 SNEGSKA (reference sequence). V was cut by 5 bases and J by 0 bases, with 11 bases left in between.

This chain connects TRBV20-1 to TRBJ2-1, with D perhaps TRBD2 (6 bases). This CDR3 is 15 amino acids long. The germline V gene encodes CDR1 DFQATT and CDR2 SNEGSKA (reference sequence). V lost 2 bases, J lost 10 bases, and 21 bases lay in between. CDR3 amino acids: CSARNTGVGLYEQFF. The CDR3 bases are TGCAGTGCTAGAAATACGGGGGTAGGGCTCTACGAGCAGTTCTTC.

The chain is built from TRBV4-2 and TRBJ2-2; TRBD2 matches at 7 bases. The germline V gene has CDR1 LGHNA and CDR2 YNFKEQ. J was trimmed by 1 base and V by 1 base; bases with no gene match: 9. The length of the CDR3 is 18 residues. The CDR3 region is CASSQVPGGGQNTGELFF. The CDR3 DNA sequence: TGTGCCAGCAGCCAAGTTCCTGGGGGGGGTCAGAACACCGGGGAGCTGTTTTTT.

There are a few counts of this clonotype. This chain uses TRBV20-1 with TRBJ2-7; TRBD2 agrees at 8 bases. Germline V gives CDR1 DFQATT, CDR2 SNEGSKA (reference sequence). The CDR3 runs 15 residues. V shed 0 bases, J shed 5 bases, and the junction held 9 bases outside the gene matches. DNA for the CDR3: TGCAGTGCTAGAGATCTCGGGACTAGTCACCACGAGCAGTACTTC. Protein product: CSARDLGTSHHEQYF.

This sequence joins TRBV6-2 or TRBV6-3 and TRBJ2-1; 8 bases line up with TRBD2. Germline CDR1 and CDR2: MNHEY and SVGEGT. J was trimmed by 4 bases and V by 7 bases; bases with no gene match: 6. The length of the CDR3 is 14 residues. The CDR3 region has the DNA TGTGCCAGCAATAGCGCGGGAGGTTACAATGAGCAGTTCTTC. Its translation is CASNSAGGYNEQFF.

This clonotype showed up just a few times. The chain carries TRBV3-1 and TRBJ2-3; TRBD2 matches 12 bases. CDR3 size: 17 residues. Germline V lookup: CDR1 LGHDT, CDR2 YNNKEL (reference sequence). V lost 0 bases and J lost 3; bases outside the gene matches: 4. CDR3 coding DNA: TGTGCCAGCAGCCAAGATCCGACTAGCGGGAGAACAGATACGCAGTATTTT. It specifies CASSQDPTSGRTDTQYF.

This rearrangement joins TRBV2 to TRBJ2-3; weak D call: TRBD2 (6 bases). The CDR3 is made up of 13 amino acids. V lost 8 bases and J 3 bases, leaving 12 bases between the germline ends. Germline V gene data show CDR1 as SNHLY and CDR2 as FYNNEI. The CDR3 sequence: CASARRETDTQYF. In nucleotides, the CDR3 is TGTGCCAGCGCCCGGAGGGAGACAGATACGCAGTATTTT.

CDR3 sequence: CASSLSASVSYEQYF. Here the CDR3 DNA reads TGTGCCAGCAGCTTATCTGCTAGCGTTTCATACGAGCAGTACTTC. V is TRBV7-2 and J is TRBJ2-7, with a weak D call TRBD2 (6 bases). This CDR3 is built from 15 residues. In germline, CDR1 is SGHTA, CDR2 FQGNSA. Trimming took off 2 bases at V and 4 bases at J, with 15 bases between the two ends.

This sequence joins TRBV7-9 and TRBJ2-7; weak D call: TRBD2 (6 bases). The CDR3 contains 14 residues. Germline V lookup: CDR1 SEHNR, CDR2 FQNEAQ (reference sequence). V lost 4 bases, J lost 3 bases, and 13 bases lay in between. The CDR3 loop is CASSYGGSDYEQYF. In DNA form, the CDR3 reads TGTGCCAGCAGCTATGGGGGGTCAGACTACGAGCAGTACTTC.

This clonotype was detected once. The chain has TRBV6-2 or TRBV6-3 and TRBJ2-1; D is perhaps TRBD1 or TRBD2 (5 bases each). Germline V gene lookup returns CDR1 MNHEY and CDR2 SVGEGT. CDR3 length: 15 residues. V was pared by 2 bases and J by 2 bases, with 10 bases between. The CDR3, as DNA: TGTGCCAGCAGTTACGGGGGATTCCCCTACAATGAGCAGTTCTTC. Protein: CASSYGGFPYNEQFF.

On this clonotype itself: The junction does not match germline at one end; this may be a read error. The rearrangement links TRBV4-3 to TRBJ2-7; 8 nucleotides match TRBD2. CDR1 and CDR2 from the germline V gene are LGHNA and YSLEER. The CDR3 contains 15 residues. CDR3 sequence (DNA): TGCGTCAGCAGCCACCAACTAGCGGAGGCCTACGAGCAGTACTTC. It encodes CVSSHQLAEAYEQYF.

This clonotype was found once. This chain joins TRBV10-3 and TRBJ2-7; TRBD2 matches at 7 bases. The CDR3 has 14 amino acids. In germline, CDR1 is ENHRY, CDR2 SYGVKD. With V trimmed by 4 bases and J by 2 bases, 5 bases remained unmatched. This CDR3 reads CAISVRAGTYEQYF. DNA of the CDR3: TGTGCCATCAGTGTCCGAGCGGGAACCTACGAGCAGTACTTC.

V usage is TRBV20-1 and J usage is TRBJ2-1, with a weak D call TRBD1 (6 bases). Germline V gene lookup returns CDR1 DFQATT and CDR2 SNEGSKA (reference sequence). Trimming pared 5 bases from V and 10 bases from J, leaving 24 bases between. The CDR3 spans 15 residues. DNA for the CDR3: TGCAGTGCTCATCCTCTGGACAGAACATACTACGAGCAGTTCTTC. Translating gives CSAHPLDRTYYEQFF.

This clonotype has more than one count but fewer than ten. This chain uses TRBV20-1 with TRBJ2-7, with D possibly being TRBD2 (5 bases). The V end was cut by 6 bases, the J end by 2 bases, with 14 bases between. Germline CDR1 DFQATT, CDR2 SNEGSKA (reference sequence). The CDR3 has 13 amino acids. CDR3 nucleotides: TGCAGTGCCCGAGAGGGTTCCCCCTACGAGCAGTACTTC. It translates to CSAREGSPYEQYF.

The rearrangement joins TRBV6-1 to TRBJ2-3, with TRBD2 matching over 13 bases. This CDR3 is built from 18 residues. Looked up from germline, CDR1 is MNHNS and CDR2 is SASEGT. V lost 6 bases to trimming and J lost 0 bases; unmatched junction nucleotides: 9. The CDR3 reads CASRPGTSGILSTDTQYF. The CDR3 bases are TGTGCCAGCAGGCCCGGGACTAGCGGGATACTTAGCACAGATACGCAGTATTTT.

This clonotype was found a few times. The chain joins TRBV25-1 to TRBJ2-5, with D perhaps matching TRBD1 or TRBD2 (5 bases each). This CDR3 contains 14 residues. Germline assignment: CDR1 MGHDK and CDR2 SYGVNS. V dropped 10 bases and J dropped 0 bases, with 15 bases sitting between them. The CDR3 DNA reads as TGTGCCACGGGACCTACAGAAAACCAAGAGACCCAGTACTTC. As protein: CATGPTENQETQYF.

This chain joins TRBV7-3 and TRBJ2-1; a possible D gene is TRBD2 (5 bases). V lost 5 bases, J lost 6 bases, and 11 bases lay in between. This CDR3 comprises 13 residues. Germline loops: CDR1 SGHTA, CDR2 FQGTGA. The CDR3 DNA sequence: TGTGCCAGCAGCCTCGGGGTAGGCAATGAGCAGTTCTTC. Its protein is CASSLGVGNEQFF.